Ten or more counts support the clone carrying this T cell receptor beta chain. Germline loops: CDR1 SGHRS, CDR2 YFSETQ. This CDR3 is built from 16 residues. V was shortened by 10 bases and J by 5 bases, with 27 bases between the two germline ends. TCRdb itself ran the RT-PCR reads through MiXCR, one entry per CDR3 protein. The data contain about 680,000 distinct CDR3 sequences, about 14% of them singletons. The TCR was taken from a female donor in good health, serving as a healthy control. The sequenced material came from memory CD4+ T cells from blood. The chain employs TRBV5-1 and TRBJ1-2, with D perhaps TRBD1 (5 bases). The CDR3 DNA is TGCGCCTCCTCGCCAGGACAAAACCTCATGGGGTATGGCTACACCTTC. Translated: CASSPGQNLMGYGYTF.